Listed below are T cell receptor beta chains from one sample, sequenced in a study of blood T cell repertoires in COVID-19. Sequenced by immunoSEQ multiplex PCR; TCRdb stores in-frame clones only, minus some. The sample lists 90,000 or so clones, approximately 79% occurring once. Sequencing used peripheral blood. The origin of the receptors is a woman over 75 with acute or convalescent COVID-19. The CDR3 runs from the conserved cysteine through the conserved F or W. The D gene is left open where the match is weak. Clone size appears in some rows only: once, few, many, or a class for an expanded clone.

d_call	v_call	j_call	clone_size	cdr3_nt	cdr3_aa
.	TRBV5-4	TRBJ2-7	.	TGTGCCAGCAGCTGGGGCCAGGCTTACGAGCAGTACTTC	CASSWGQAYEQYF
TRBD1	TRBV30	TRBJ2-7	.	TGTGCCTGGAGCCTCCTGAGGGGACAGCGAGCCTACGAGCAGTACTTC	CAWSLLRGQRAYEQYF
.	TRBV27	TRBJ2-2	.	TGTGCCAGCAGTTTATTCACATCAGGGGTGAACACCGGGGAGCTGTTTTTT	CASSLFTSGVNTGELFF
.	TRBV18	TRBJ2-7	once	TGTGCCAGCTCACCTTCAGGTCAGGGTGCCTACGAGCAGTACTTC	CASSPSGQGAYEQYF
TRBD2	TRBV5-1	TRBJ2-2	.	TGCGCCAGCAGCCCCGGGACTACCTACACCGGGGAGCTGTTTTTT	CASSPGTTYTGELFF
.	TRBV6-5	TRBJ1-5	.	TGTGCCAGCAGTAGGGACAACAATCAGCCCCAGCATTTT	CASSRDNNQPQHF
TRBD1	TRBV5-8	TRBJ2-1	.	TGTGCCAGCCCCTCGGCTTCGAGGACAGGGTCCCCCTACGATGAGCAGTTCTTC	CASPSASRTGSPYDEQFF
.	TRBV9	TRBJ1-5	.	TGTGCCAGCAGCGTAAGTGCGCTTCAGCCCCAGCATTTT	CASSVSALQPQHF
.	TRBV27	TRBJ1-5	.	TGTGCCAGCAGAGGATCGGGGAAAGGGCCCGATCAGCCCCAGCATTTT	CASRGSGKGPDQPQHF
TRBD1	TRBV18	TRBJ2-2	.	TGTGCCAGCTCACCGCGGGACAGGGCGGCCGGGGAGCTGTTTTTT	CASSPRDRAAGELFF
.	TRBV7-8	TRBJ2-7	.	TGTGCCAGCAGCTTATTCGGGGGGCCCCTAACCTACGAGCAGTACTTC	CASSLFGGPLTYEQYF
TRBD1	TRBV5-4	TRBJ1-1	.	TGTGCCAGCAGCTTGGACAGGGGCCAGAACACTGAAGCTTTCTTT	CASSLDRGQNTEAFF
TRBD1	TRBV5-1	TRBJ1-1	.	TGCGCCAGCAGCTTGGGCCTACAGGGGATTGAAGCTTTCTTT	CASSLGLQGIEAFF
.	TRBV11-2	TRBJ2-7	.	TGTGCCAGCAGCTTAGACTCAGTCCAAGGCAGGGGTTACGAGCAGTACTTC	CASSLDSVQGRGYEQYF
.	TRBV9	TRBJ1-5	many	TGTGCCAGCAGCGTAGGTATGGGGCAGGAGCCCCAGCATTTT	CASSVGMGQEPQHF
TRBD1	TRBV5-1	TRBJ1-5	few	TGCGCCAGCAGCCCACAGGGGAGTAGCAATCAGCCCCAGCATTTT	CASSPQGSSNQPQHF
TRBD1	TRBV6-6	TRBJ1-6	few	TGTGCCAGCAGTTACAGGACAGGGGATTCACCCCTCCACTTT	CASSYRTGDSPLHF
TRBD1	TRBV5-6	TRBJ1-2	few	TGTGCCAGCAGCCTCGGACAGGGAGACGGCTACACCTTC	CASSLGQGDGYTF
.	TRBV11-2	TRBJ2-5	once	TGTGCCAGCAGCTTACAGGGGAGAGAGGAGACCCAGTACTTC	CASSLQGREETQYF
.	TRBV11-2	TRBJ1-6	.	TGTGCCAGCAGCTCCTCCAACATCAGTCCCAATTCACCCCTCCACTTT	CASSSSNISPNSPLHF
TRBD2	TRBV4-2	TRBJ2-1	.	TGTGCCAGCAGCCAAGTTTTCAGCGGGGTAATTTCTGAGCAGTTCTTC	CASSQVFSGVISEQFF
.	TRBV29-1	TRBJ1-2	.	TGCAGCGTTACAGGGTACGGAAGATCTGGCTACACCTTC	CSVTGYGRSGYTF
.	TRBV3-1/TRBV3-2	TRBJ2-2	.	TGTGCCAGCAGCCAAGGTCGGGCAGGGGTACGCACCGGGGAGCTGTTTTTT	CASSQGRAGVRTGELFF
.	TRBV6-5	TRBJ2-1	.	TGTGCCAGCACCCGGACTCTGGCAACCTCCAATGAGCAGTTCTTC	CASTRTLATSNEQFF
.	TRBV5-4	TRBJ2-7	.	TGTGCCAGCAGGAGGGCAGGGGACTACGAGCAGTACTTC	CASRRAGDYEQYF
TRBD1	TRBV3-1/TRBV3-2	TRBJ1-6	once	TGTGCCAGCAGCCTGGGACAGGACAATTCACCCCTCCACTTT	CASSLGQDNSPLHF
.	TRBV20-1	TRBJ2-7	.	TGCAGTGCTAGTAGGGACACAGACGAGCAGTACTTC	CSASRDTDEQYF
.	TRBV2	TRBJ1-6	.	TGTGCCAGCAGTGTCAACAGGGAGAATTCACCCCTCCACTTT	CASSVNRENSPLHF
.	TRBV3-1/TRBV3-2	TRBJ1-5	.	TGTGCCAGCAGCCAAGTGGGGAGGGAGCTAGGTAGGCCCCAGCATTTT	CASSQVGRELGRPQHF
.	TRBV9	TRBJ1-2	few	TGTGCCAGCAGCGTAGTGGCTCAGAACTATGGCTACACCTTC	CASSVVAQNYGYTF
TRBD2	TRBV9	TRBJ2-2	.	TGTCCCCGCCGCGTAGCGGCGGGGGGGCCGTCATCCGGGGAGCTGTTTTTT	CPRRVAAGGPSSGELFF
TRBD2	TRBV7-3	TRBJ2-1	.	TGTGCCAGCAGCATAGCGGGGGGGCCCACTGAGCAGTTCTTC	CASSIAGGPTEQFF
.	TRBV24-1	TRBJ1-5	.	TGTGCCACCTCTCGCAGGGTTGGCAATCAGCCCCAGCATTTT	CATSRRVGNQPQHF
TRBD1	TRBV19	TRBJ1-1	.	TGTGCCAGTAGTATAGGCCCGGGACAGGGGCTTCCTTGGGACACTGAAGCTTTCTTT	CASSIGPGQGLPWDTEAFF
.	TRBV6-5	TRBJ2-3	.	TGTGCCAGCAGGGGCCCAAGCACAGATACGCAGTATTTT	CASRGPSTDTQYF
TRBD1	TRBV5-4	TRBJ2-5	.	TGTGCCAGCAGCGGACAGGGGGCTGGTCAGGAGACCCAGTACTTC	CASSGQGAGQETQYF
TRBD1	TRBV7-8	TRBJ2-7	.	TGTGCCAGCAGCTTGCAGGACAGGCGACTAAACTACGAGCAGTACTTC	CASSLQDRRLNYEQYF
TRBD2	TRBV10-3	TRBJ2-3	.	TGTGCCATCAGTCCGGGGGGAAACACAGATACGCAGTATTTT	CAISPGGNTDTQYF
TRBD1	TRBV18	TRBJ2-3	.	TGTGCCAGCTCCGGACAGGGGGCGGTTGGCACAGATACGCAGTATTTT	CASSGQGAVGTDTQYF
TRBD1	TRBV19	TRBJ1-2	.	TGTGCCAGTAGAGGACAGGAGCCCTATGGCTACACCTTC	CASRGQEPYGYTF
.	TRBV4-3	TRBJ1-1	.	TGCGCCAGCAGTCGAGTGATGAACACTGAAGCTTTCTTT	CASSRVMNTEAFF
.	TRBV7-3	TRBJ2-5	.	TGTGCCAGCAGCTTAAACGGGGGCCAAGAGACCCAGTACTTC	CASSLNGGQETQYF
TRBD1	TRBV7-8	TRBJ1-1	once	TGTGCCAGCAGCTTAACGTATACAGGGGGCACTGAAGCTTTCTTT	CASSLTYTGGTEAFF
.	TRBV5-1	TRBJ2-7	few	TGCGCCAGCAGCTTGGCAGGGAACGAGCAGTACTTC	CASSLAGNEQYF
.	TRBV7-9	TRBJ1-1	.	TGTGCCAGCAAAGATCTCGACAGATTGAACACTGAAGCTTTCTTT	CASKDLDRLNTEAFF
TRBD2	TRBV19	TRBJ2-2	.	TGTGCCAGCCGACTAGCGGGGGGGGACACCGGGGAGCTGTTTTTT	CASRLAGGDTGELFF
.	TRBV19	TRBJ1-1	.	TGTGCCAGTAGTACACAGAGAAACACTGAAGCTTTCTTT	CASSTQRNTEAFF
.	TRBV7-8	TRBJ1-4	many	TGTGCCAGCAGCTTAGGCATTTTGGGTTCGGGTGAAAAACTGTTTTTT	CASSLGILGSGEKLFF
TRBD1	TRBV10-3	TRBJ1-2	.	TGTGCCATCAGTGAGTTACAGGGGGCGCCGAATGGCTACACCTTC	CAISELQGAPNGYTF
TRBD1	TRBV19	TRBJ2-3	.	TGTGCCAGTAGTACTGGACAGGGAATAGATACGCAGTATTTT	CASSTGQGIDTQYF
.	TRBV6-5	TRBJ1-1	.	TGTGCCAGCAGTCCCCCAACGGGGGGGAACACTGAAGCTTTCTTT	CASSPPTGGNTEAFF
.	TRBV7-9	TRBJ1-2	many	TGTGCCAGCAGTTCCGAGGCGAGGCGCGGAGGCTACACCTTC	CASSSEARRGGYTF
.	TRBV9	TRBJ2-3	.	TGTGCCAGCAGCAAACTCACTCGCACAGATACGCAGTATTTT	CASSKLTRTDTQYF
.	TRBV18	TRBJ1-1	.	TGTGCCAGCTCACCGCAGGGGACTGAAGCTTTCTTT	CASSPQGTEAFF